This T cell receptor beta chain was recorded in a study of blood T cell repertoires in COVID-19. The overall study: The analysed material was cDNA or gDNA that came from T cells, B-cell-depleted T cells, or PBMCs.

The V end lost 5 bases, the J end lost 4 bases, and 10 bases lay between the germline ends. Per germline, CDR1 KGHDR and CDR2 SFDVKD. There are 13 residues in the CDR3. In the authors' workflow: The assay estimated nucleated cells by amplifying reference gene primers. Profiling relied on immunoSEQ multiplex PCR, and the TCRdb table lists in-frame clones only, not all of them. The DNA was the basis for D and trimming; V, J and clone size are from that table. The repertoire holds 440,000 or so clones, with about 88% as singletons. Sample: peripheral blood. The sequence came from a woman aged 40 to 49 with COVID-19, enrolled during active disease. The rearrangement uses TRBV24-1 and TRBJ1-2, with D possibly being TRBD1 (6 bases). CDR3 bases: TGTGCCACCAGTGTAGGGGGTAGCTATGGCTACACCTTC. Protein: CATSVGGSYGYTF.